This entry is about one TCR beta chain. Its specific antigen is unknown. No base quality information exists; no much larger clone differs at one position. The sample is drawn from a study of T cells in localized non-small cell lung cancer (dated by TCRdb to the early 2020s). Turning to the overall study: The study analyzed T cell repertoires of about 230 early-stage NSCLC patients, comparing tumors and uninvolved tumor-adjacent lungs. All 230 or so NSCLC patients in the cohort were treatment-naive and had localized lung tumors that were resected. NSCLC patients had a mean age of around 70 years, and 129 were male and over 85 female. Beyond this particular receptor, the publication reports: Higher blood T cell density associated with longer overall survival, while higher adjacent-lung clonality associated with shorter survival. Because multi-region tumor sequencing was not done, intratumor heterogeneity could not be ruled out. A median of around 62 of the top 100 tumor clones turned up in the paired uninvolved adjacent lung, and some 28 of those clones also ranked among the top 100 of that same adjacent lung. Since the design was exploratory, TCR variables were selected using unadjusted p-values with no false-discovery rate correction. Uninvolved tumor-adjacent lung showed the highest T cell clonality, higher than tumor, which suggests more focused antigenic responses in the uninvolved tumor-adjacent lung.

At diagnosis, peripheral blood, uninvolved tumor-adjacent lung and tumor were collected and stored as a combination of fresh-frozen and FFPE material. For TCR repertoire profiling, the blood samples were analyzed as peripheral blood mononuclear cells. A distance of 14 bases separates the germline ends of V and J, which lose 0 bases and 6 bases respectively. Via the germline V gene, CDR1 is LGHNA and CDR2 YSLEER. The CDR3, cysteine through phenylalanine, is 16 amino acids long. Of all the DNA, just the CDR3 is kept, 48 bases in frame from base 1. The immunoSEQ Assay was used to sequence TCR beta CDR3 regions from DNA. Turning to the authors' computational methods: T cell density was computed as TCR beta template counts normalized to usable DNA estimated by amplifying housekeeping genes. The preseqR package was used to estimate richness by extrapolating to 400,000 templates for PBMC samples and to 120,000 templates for tissue samples. Clonality was defined as one minus Pielou's evenness. Tissue-enriched TCRs were identified through differential abundance testing performed on productive amino-acid clonotypes, with a minimum total count of 5 and an alpha of 0.1. Repertoire overlap between compartments was quantified with the Jaccard Index and Morisita Overlap Index. GLIPH grouped TCR beta CDR3s together with public tetramer-defined viral CDR3s, and a viral motif had to include at least three viral sequences and show V-gene enrichment. TCRdb took over this immuneACCESS table, retaining in-frame rearrangements with V and J assigned. Such tables are incomplete; in checked studies, under half of the missing clones stem from an unresolved V gene, and the remainder is unexplained. That table furnishes V, J and clone size, whereas the DNA furnished D and trimming. The table for this sample lists tens of thousands of clones; about 81% of them were counted only once. The ten largest clones add up to about 1.5% of the sample.

This TCR was recovered from an older female donor with stage I lung adenocarcinoma. Sequenced here: peripheral blood, sampled before any cancer treatment. The sequence joins TRBV4-3 to TRBJ2-2; the D gene is possibly TRBD1, with 5 bases matching. The nucleotide sequence reads TGCGCCAGCAGCCAAGAGGTCGGACAAAGGTCCGGGGAGCTGTTTTTT. Its coded protein is CASSQEVGQRSGELFF.